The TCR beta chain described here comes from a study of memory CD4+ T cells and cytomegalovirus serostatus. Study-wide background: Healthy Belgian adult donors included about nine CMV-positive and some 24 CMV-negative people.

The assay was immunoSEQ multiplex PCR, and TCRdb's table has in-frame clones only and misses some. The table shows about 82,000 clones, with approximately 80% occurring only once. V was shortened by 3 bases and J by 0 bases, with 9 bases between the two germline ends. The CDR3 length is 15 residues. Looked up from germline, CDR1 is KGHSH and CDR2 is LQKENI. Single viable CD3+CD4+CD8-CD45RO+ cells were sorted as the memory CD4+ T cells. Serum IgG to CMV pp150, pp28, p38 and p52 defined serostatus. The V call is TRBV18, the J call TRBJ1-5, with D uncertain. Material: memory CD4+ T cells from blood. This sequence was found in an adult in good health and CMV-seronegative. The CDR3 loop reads CASSPEAGSNQPQHF. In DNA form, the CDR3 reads TGTGCCAGCTCACCCGAGGCAGGTAGCAATCAGCCCCAGCATTTT.